Below are 9 T cell receptor beta chains sequenced from a single sample in a study of CD4 and CD8 cells across lung adenocarcinoma regions. TCRdb recomputed calls from the PCR reads with MiXCR, one row per CDR3 protein. In the table there are 7,000 to 9,500 distinct CDR3 sequences, less than 55% of which are singletons. Sample: CD8+ T cells from the center of a lung tumor. These receptors all stem from a male donor with lung adenocarcinoma. The CD4 and CD8 labels of this study may be unreliable.

This chain uses TRBV5-4 with TRBJ1-1; no reliable D call. The V and J ends lost 4 bases and 1 base respectively, with 5 bases between them. There are 12 residues in the CDR3. Germline V gives CDR1 SGHNT, CDR2 YYREEE (reference sequence). DNA for the CDR3: TGTGCCAGCAGCCATGAGAACACTGAAGCTTTCTTT. It yields the protein CASSHENTEAFF.

There are many counts of this clonotype. The rearrangement joins TRBV6-5 to TRBJ1-6, with D hard to call. The CDR3 is 14 amino acids. Trimming stripped 0 bases from V and 1 base from J, with 1 base between. Germline V gives CDR1 MNHEY, CDR2 SVGAGI. The CDR3 loop is CASSYSSYNSPLHF. The CDR3 coding sequence is TGTGCCAGCAGTTACTCTTCCTATAATTCACCCCTCCACTTT.

The chain carries TRBV6-1 and TRBJ2-2; 8 bases fit TRBD1. This CDR3 has 14 amino acids. V lost 8 bases, J lost 3 bases, and 5 bases stayed unmatched. Looked up from germline, CDR1 is MNHNS and CDR2 is SASEGT. Here the CDR3 reads CASDTGGDTGELFF. DNA for the CDR3: TGTGCCAGCGACACAGGGGGTGACACCGGGGAGCTGTTTTTT.

Comments on this clonotype: One end of the junction does not line up with germline, which may come from a read error. This CDR3 is CASSYGRGPGKNIQYF. CDR3 coding DNA: TGTGCCAGCAGTTACGGGAGGGGGCCGGGCAAAAATATTCAGTACTTT. The rearrangement joins TRBV6-5 to TRBJ2-4, with D possibly being TRBD1 or TRBD2 (7 bases each). This CDR3 contains 16 residues. Germline V lookup: CDR1 MNHEY, CDR2 SVGAGI.

On this clonotype: The CDR3 carries no conserved terminal phenylalanine or tryptophan, so it likely arises from a read error. It is unclear where the CDR3 begins or ends on the DNA, so no DNA is shown, and the CDR3 is as TCRdb lists it. This rearrangement joins TRBV6-1 to TRBJ2-5; the table names TRBD2, a call not compared with the DNA. Germline V gene lookup returns CDR1 MNHNS and CDR2 SASEGT. Counting both end residues, the CDR3 totals 14 amino acids. CDR3 sequence reads: CASSLFGPGGATLT.

This clonotype was counted many times. The chain combines TRBV6-5 with TRBJ2-1; D is ambiguous. CDR3 size: 12 residues. CDR1 and CDR2 from the germline V gene are MNHEY and SVGAGI. V was trimmed by 4 bases and J by 4 bases, leaving 5 bases between them. CDR3 residues: CASSWPYNEQFF. The CDR3 DNA follows: TGTGCCAGCAGTTGGCCTTACAATGAGCAGTTCTTC.

This chain links TRBV6-5 with TRBJ2-1; D possibly uses TRBD1 or TRBD2 (7 bases each). The J call is uncertain, as TRBJ2-7 better fits the DNA end. The CDR3 sequence is 18 residues long. From germline, CDR1 is MNHEY and CDR2 SVGAGI. CDR3 amino acids: CASSYVGRGEIAGYEQYF. The CDR3 DNA reads TGTGCCAGCAGTTACGTCGGCAGGGGGGAGATAGCGGGCTACGAGCAGTACTTC.

The J gene is TRBJ2-2, the V gene TRBV6-1; D remains ambiguous. The CDR3 is made up of 12 amino acids. Germline V gene sequence: CDR1 MNHNS, CDR2 SASEGT. Trimming left V 9 bases short and J 1 base short, with 6 bases between. The CDR3 DNA reads TGTGCCAGTTTCGGGAACACCGGGGAGCTGTTTTTT. Its translation is CASFGNTGELFF.

J is TRBJ2-2 and V is TRBV7-2; 8 bases align to TRBD1. The J call may be faulty, since TRBJ2-3 better matches the DNA end. This CDR3 is 16 amino acids long. CDR1 and CDR2 (germline): SGHTA, FQGNSA. CDR3 nucleotide sequence: TGTGCCAGCAGCTTAGGTGGGCAGGGGGCGACCGGGGAGCAGTATTTT. This encodes CASSLGGQGATGEQYF.